The 29 T cell receptor beta chains listed next were all sequenced from one sample in a study of T cell changes during pregnancy in multiple sclerosis (dated by TCRdb to between 2018 and 2021). The method was the immunoSEQ multiplex PCR assay. TCRdb provides this immuneACCESS table in a form limited to in-frame rearrangements. Some clones are lacking; in checked studies, under half of them reflect an unresolved V gene, and why the rest are absent is not known. Here the sample has roughly 80,000 clones; about 93% occur a single time. The ten largest account for 2.5% to 3% of the sample. Sequences were derived from peripheral blood, sampled after pregnancy. The receptor set was obtained from a female donor in good health, enrolled as a control in a pregnancy study.

The rearrangement uses TRBV25-1 and TRBJ2-7; 9 bases align to TRBD2. Germline loops: CDR1 MGHDK, CDR2 SYGVNS. The V segment lost 0 bases and the J segment 3 bases; nucleotides outside the gene matches: 6. This CDR3 comprises 16 residues. This chain's CDR3 is CASSEYSREGHYEQYF. The CDR3 DNA sequence: TGTGCCAGCAGTGAATATTCGCGGGAGGGACACTACGAGCAGTACTTC.

This chain joins TRBV7-3 and TRBJ2-3; 7 nucleotides agree with TRBD1. V shed 4 bases, J shed 3 bases, and the junction held 1 base outside the gene matches. CDR3 length: 13 residues. Germline V gene sequence: CDR1 SGHTA, CDR2 FQGTGA. Here the CDR3 reads CASSSQGTDTQYF. CDR3 nucleotide sequence: TGTGCCAGCAGCTCACAGGGGACAGATACGCAGTATTTT.

This chain connects TRBV9 to TRBJ2-2, with D possibly being TRBD2 (6 bases). The V gene's germline CDR1 is SGDLS and CDR2 YYNGEE. V lost 3 bases to trimming and J lost 5 bases, with 11 bases between them. The CDR3 spans 14 residues. The CDR3 DNA reads TGTGCCAGCAGCGGACCCGGAGGGACCGGGGAGCTGTTTTTT. This encodes CASSGPGGTGELFF.

For the CDR3, the DNA is TGTGCCAGCAGCGTAGGACCCCTCGCGGGATTAGTGGGTGGTGAGCAGTTCTTC. The encoded protein is CASSVGPLAGLVGGEQFF. The chain combines TRBV9 with TRBJ2-1; a possible D gene is TRBD2 (6 bases). The germline V gene encodes CDR1 SGDLS and CDR2 YYNGEE. This CDR3 has 18 residues. Trimming left V 0 bases short and J 9 bases short, with 25 bases between.

The rearrangement links TRBV6-1 to TRBJ1-2, with D possibly matching TRBD1 (5 bases). CDR1 MNHNS and CDR2 SASEGT come from the germline V gene. Trimming cost V 3 bases and J 4 bases, with 12 bases left between them. The CDR3 is 14 amino acids. CDR3 residues: CASSEAGGAYGYTF. The CDR3 bases are TGTGCCAGCAGTGAGGCGGGAGGGGCCTATGGCTACACCTTC.

The CDR3 sequence: CASRDISLTSYGYTF. For the CDR3, the DNA is TGTGCCAGCAGGGACATTTCCCTAACTTCTTATGGCTACACCTTC. V is TRBV5-8 and J is TRBJ1-2; a weak D match, TRBD1 (5 bases). V was pared by 5 bases and J by 5 bases, with 19 bases between. CDR1 is SGHTS and CDR2 is YDEGEE in the germline V gene. The CDR3 is 15 residues long.

The V call is TRBV6-6, the J call TRBJ2-2; a possible D gene is TRBD2 (6 bases). The CDR3 is 15 amino acids. Germline values: CDR1 MNHNY, CDR2 SVGAGI (reference sequence). Trimming stripped 0 bases from V and 2 bases from J, with 7 bases between. CDR3 bases: TGTGCCAGCAGTTACTCGGGGGGTAACACCGGGGAGCTGTTTTTT. Its protein product is CASSYSGGNTGELFF.

The rearrangement joins TRBV9 to TRBJ2-5, with 14 nucleotides matching TRBD2. After removal of 2 bases from V and 4 bases from J, the junction contained 4 bases not matched to a gene. The germline V gene encodes CDR1 SGDLS and CDR2 YYNGEE. The CDR3 contains 16 residues. The CDR3 region is CASSVGLAGGVETQYF. As DNA, the CDR3 is TGTGCCAGCAGCGTTGGACTAGCGGGAGGTGTAGAGACCCAGTACTTC.

The chain uses TRBV6-1 and TRBJ1-2; tentatively, D is TRBD1 (5 bases). The CDR3 contains 13 residues. The ends were cut back, 7 bases at V and 5 bases at J, with 14 bases in the middle. Germline lookup yields CDR1 MNHNS and CDR2 SASEGT. CDR3 coding DNA: TGTGCCAGCAATAACAGGCTCAAGTATGGCTACACCTTC. It encodes CASNNRLKYGYTF.

The gene calls are TRBV2 and TRBJ2-4, with unresolved D. V lost 7 bases and J lost 0, with 10 bases in between. The CDR3 is made up of 14 amino acids. Germline CDR1 and CDR2: SNHLY and FYNNEI. The CDR3 loop is CASNSFLAKNIQYF. The CDR3 DNA reads TGTGCCAGCAATTCCTTTCTAGCCAAAAACATTCAGTACTTC.

V usage is TRBV10-3 and J usage is TRBJ1-1; D gene uncertain. The CDR3 has 13 amino acids. Trimming left V 10 bases short and J 5 bases short, with 17 bases between. CDR1 is ENHRY, CDR2 SYGVKD, per germline. The CDR3 nucleotides read TGTGCCACCACCATGTCAAGCCCTACTGAAGCTTTCTTT. It yields the protein CATTMSSPTEAFF.

This clone was seen once. V and J are TRBV13 and TRBJ2-7; 7 bases are a match to TRBD1. Looked up from germline, CDR1 is PRHDT and CDR2 is FYEKMQ (reference sequence). The CDR3 length is 14 residues. With V trimmed by 3 bases and J by 2 bases, 4 bases remained unmatched. The CDR3 spells CASSFRQGPYEQYF. The CDR3 DNA follows: TGTGCCAGCAGCTTCCGACAGGGCCCCTACGAGCAGTACTTC. Combining the CDR3 with reference TRBV13 and TRBJ2-7 gives the whole variable domain AAGVIQSPRHLIKEKRETATLKCYPIPRHDTVYWYQQGPGQDPQFLISFYEKMQSDKGSIPDRFSAQQFSDYHSELNMSSLELGDSALYFCASSFRQGPYEQYFGPGTRLTVT.

This chain links TRBV9 with TRBJ1-6, with D perhaps matching TRBD1 (5 bases). V was cut by 0 bases and J by 7 bases, with 11 bases left in between. This CDR3 has 15 amino acids. Looked up from germline, CDR1 is SGDLS and CDR2 is YYNGEE. The CDR3 here is CASSVDGRENSPLHF. In DNA, the CDR3 is TGTGCCAGCAGCGTAGATGGCAGGGAAAATTCACCCCTCCACTTT.

The chain employs TRBV7-9 and TRBJ2-7; 9 positions agree with TRBD1. Germline-derived CDR1 and CDR2 are SEHNR and FQNEAQ (reference sequence). The CDR3 runs to 15 residues. The J segment lost 5 bases and the V segment lost 2 bases, leaving 7 bases of the junction unmatched. The CDR3 bases are TGTGCCAGCAGCTTAACGGGACAGGGTCTGGACGAGCAGTACTTC. Translating it yields CASSLTGQGLDEQYF.

V usage is TRBV4-1 and J usage is TRBJ2-2, with D perhaps TRBD2 (7 bases). V shed 2 bases and J shed 8 bases, with 15 bases lying between them. This CDR3 has 15 residues. Germline V gives CDR1 MGHRA, CDR2 YSYEKL. The CDR3 coding sequence is TGCGCCAGCAGCCAACCCCGCGGGGGCCGTGGGGAGCTGTTTTTT. This codes for CASSQPRGGRGELFF.

V usage is TRBV29-1 and J usage is TRBJ2-7; TRBD1 matches 8 bases. Germline loops: CDR1 SQVTM, CDR2 ANQGSEA. V trimming: 1 base; J trimming: 0 bases; junction bases outside the gene matches: 8. The CDR3 contains 16 residues. The CDR3, as DNA: TGCAGCGTTGAAGGGCACCCGACAGGGGACTCCTACGAGCAGTACTTC. It translates to CSVEGHPTGDSYEQYF.

V is TRBV28 and J is TRBJ2-2; 9 nucleotides line up with TRBD2. Germline V gives CDR1 MDHEN, CDR2 SYDVKM. Losses at the gene ends were 7 bases for V and 0 bases for J; bases not matched to a gene: 12. The CDR3 runs to 18 residues. The CDR3 DNA follows: TGTGCCAGCATCCGTGGGGCTAGCGGGGCCGCGAACACCGGGGAGCTGTTTTTT. Translated, it gives CASIRGASGAANTGELFF.

In nucleotides, the CDR3 is TGTGCCAGCTCACCACCTTCCTCTAGGTCCGAGCAGTACTTC. It is translated as CASSPPSSRSEQYF. This chain joins TRBV18 and TRBJ2-7; D is ambiguous. CDR1 and CDR2 (germline): KGHSH, LQKENI. The CDR3 covers 14 residues. Trimming stripped 0 bases from V and 6 bases from J, with 12 bases between.

With regard to this clone: Germline and junction disagree at one end, which may indicate a read error. The chain couples TRBV7-7 to TRBJ2-7; no clear D. The germline CDR1 and CDR2 sequences are SSHAT and FNYEAQ (reference sequence). This CDR3 has 15 amino acids. CDR3 coding DNA: TGTGCTAGCAGCTTAGGCCCCCCGGCGGCCTACGAGCAGTACTTC. It yields the protein CASSLGPPAAYEQYF.

The chain has TRBV10-3 and TRBJ1-4, with 8 positions matching TRBD1. The CDR3 extends over 15 amino acids. V gave up 3 bases and J gave up 8 bases; unmatched junction bases: 8. Germline CDR1 reads ENHRY; CDR2 reads SYGVKD. The CDR3 region has the DNA TGTGCCATCAGTGACCCCGACAGGGGTTACGAAAAACTGTTTTTT. It is translated as CAISDPDRGYEKLFF.

The chain carries TRBV30 and TRBJ2-1; 8 nucleotides match TRBD2. This CDR3 has 12 residues. CDR1 and CDR2 (germline): GTSNPN, SVGIG (reference sequence). The V and J ends lost 8 bases and 9 bases, in that order; junction bases with no gene match: 9. For the CDR3, the DNA is TGTGCCGAGGGGATCGGGGGGGGTGAGCAGTTCTTC. It yields the protein CAEGIGGGEQFF.

This rearrangement joins TRBV2 to TRBJ2-7, with D hard to call. The CDR3 totals 11 residues. Germline CDR1 is SNHLY and CDR2 is FYNNEI. V was pared by 3 bases and J by 6 bases, with 6 bases between. DNA for the CDR3: TGTGCCAGCAGTGACGCGAGCGAGCAGTACTTC. It translates to CASSDASEQYF.

The chain couples TRBV27 to TRBJ1-1; TRBD1 aligns across 9 bases. The ends lost 3 bases at V and 2 bases at J; junction bases unmatched: 7. Germline V gene sequence: CDR1 MNHEY, CDR2 SMNVEV (reference sequence). CDR3 size: 16 residues. CDR3 in amino acids: CASSFGTGRGNTEAFF. The DNA for the CDR3 is TGTGCCAGCAGTTTTGGGACAGGGAGGGGAAACACTGAAGCTTTCTTT.

The V call is TRBV18, the J call TRBJ1-5; the D gene is possibly TRBD1 (5 bases). Germline V gives CDR1 KGHSH, CDR2 LQKENI. The CDR3 consists of 15 residues. V gave up 6 bases and J gave up 0 bases, with 12 bases separating them. Written as DNA, the CDR3 is TGTGCCAGCTCGCCTCGACAGAGTAGCAATCAGCCCCAGCATTTT. Encoded protein: CASSPRQSSNQPQHF. The full variable domain, its missing parts supplied by reference TRBV18 and TRBJ1-5, is NAGVMQNPRHLVRRRGQEARLRCSPMKGHSHVYWYRQLPEEGLKFMVYLQKENIIDESGMPKERFSAEFPKEGPSILRIQQVVRGDSAAYFCASSPRQSSNQPQHFGDGTRLSIL.

V and J are TRBV5-1 and TRBJ2-7, with TRBD2 matching 11 bases. CDR1 SGHRS and CDR2 YFSETQ come from the germline V gene. The CDR3 totals 16 residues. V lost 4 bases and J lost 2; bases outside the gene matches: 8. The DNA of the CDR3 is TGCGCCAGCAGCCCAAAGACTAGCGGGGCGGCCTACGAGCAGTACTTC. This sequence encodes CASSPKTSGAAYEQYF.

This chain links TRBV19 with TRBJ2-7; the D gene is possibly TRBD1 (6 bases). The germline V and J ends were trimmed by 2 bases and 6 bases, with 26 bases remaining between them. The V gene's germline CDR1 is LNHDA and CDR2 SQIVND (reference sequence). The CDR3 loop spans 18 amino acids. CDR3 in DNA: TGTGCCAGTAGTATAATCCGGAAGGGCAGGGGCGTCCCTGGCGAGCAGTACTTC. It yields the protein CASSIIRKGRGVPGEQYF.

This chain joins TRBV2 and TRBJ2-7, with D possibly being TRBD2 (6 bases). This CDR3 has 11 amino acids. Per the germline V gene, CDR1 is SNHLY and CDR2 is FYNNEI. V lost 8 bases to trimming and J lost 6 bases, with 11 bases between them. The CDR3 here is CASLGGGEQYF. For the CDR3, the DNA is TGTGCCAGCTTGGGGGGAGGCGAGCAGTACTTC.

The chain joins TRBV11-2 to TRBJ1-2; D possibly corresponds to TRBD1 (5 bases). This CDR3 is built from 15 residues. Looked up from germline, CDR1 is SGHAT and CDR2 is FQNNGV. Trimming shortened V by 4 bases and J by 4 bases, and 16 bases separated the two germline ends. Written as DNA, the CDR3 is TGTGCCAGCAGCTCCCTACGGGGGACGGCCTATGGCTACACCTTC. Its translation: CASSSLRGTAYGYTF.

This clone was detected once. The chain uses TRBV6-5 and TRBJ2-7; D might be TRBD2 (5 bases). The CDR3 extends over 12 amino acids. Trimming left V 2 bases short and J 6 bases short, with 8 bases between. Germline-derived CDR1 and CDR2 are MNHEY and SVGAGI. CDR3 sequence reads: CASSYRGSEQYF. The CDR3 DNA follows: TGTGCCAGCAGTTACCGGGGAAGCGAGCAGTACTTC.